Following are 25 T cell receptor beta chains from one sample sequenced in a study of T cells after somatic rescue of genetic block. This table comes from immunoSEQ multiplex PCR, and its TCRdb copy is limited to in-frame clones, with some not included. Among roughly 65,000 clones, 85% to 95% were seen once, and the ten largest hold about 2.7%. The specimen sequenced was peripheral blood mononuclear cells (PBMCs). These receptor sequences come from a man between 40 and 49 years old.

The chain is built from TRBV2 and TRBJ2-2, with 9 bases identical to TRBD1. The CDR3 is 16 residues long. Trimming at V came to 6 bases and at J to 1 base, leaving 6 bases not matched to a gene. The V gene's germline CDR1 is SNHLY and CDR2 FYNNEI. The CDR3 DNA sequence: TGTGCCAGCAGAGATCCGGGACAGGGGAACACCGGGGAGCTGTTTTTT. As protein: CASRDPGQGNTGELFF.

The chain is built from TRBV5-6 and TRBJ1-6; a weak D match, TRBD1 (5 bases). This CDR3 comprises 15 residues. The V end lost 4 bases, the J end lost 6 bases, and 14 bases lay between the germline ends. CDR1 and CDR2 from the germline V gene are SGHDT and YYEEEE. In DNA, the CDR3 is TGTGCCAGCAGCCGGTGGGGGGTTAGTAATTCACCCCTCCACTTT. Amino acid sequence: CASSRWGVSNSPLHF.

CDR3 nucleotides: TGTGCCACCAAGAATGCGAACACCGGGGAGCTGTTTTTT. Translation: CATKNANTGELFF. The rearrangement joins TRBV15 to TRBJ2-2; D unclear. Trimming shortened V by 7 bases and J by 0 bases, and 6 bases separated the two germline ends. The CDR3 sequence is 13 residues long. Germline V gene sequence: CDR1 LNHNV, CDR2 YYDKDF (reference sequence).

This clone has just a few counts. The chain carries TRBV18 and TRBJ1-2, with TRBD1 as a possible D gene (5 bases). Trimming shortened V by 6 bases and J by 6 bases, and 14 bases separated the two germline ends. The CDR3 consists of 13 residues. From germline, CDR1 is KGHSH and CDR2 LQKENI. The CDR3 DNA is TGTGCCAGCTCGCACCGGGACGTCGATGGCTACACCTTC. It translates to CASSHRDVDGYTF.

This clone was detected a few times. The chain joins TRBV4-1 to TRBJ1-6; the D is unclear. Trimming took off 1 base at V and 8 bases at J, with 3 bases between the two ends. The CDR3 extends over 12 amino acids. In germline, CDR1 is MGHRA, CDR2 YSYEKL. The CDR3 region is CASSQGDSPLHF. CDR3 nucleotides: TGCGCCAGCAGCCAAGGAGATTCACCCCTCCACTTT.

The genes are TRBV4-1 and TRBJ2-7, with D hard to call. The germline V gene has CDR1 MGHRA and CDR2 YSYEKL. With 3 bases removed from V and 3 bases from J, the gap between germline ends came to 12 bases. The CDR3 sequence is 14 residues long. CDR3 coding DNA: TGCGCCAGCAGCCAGGGTCTTAGCTACTACGAGCAGTACTTC. Its protein is CASSQGLSYYEQYF.

The chain has TRBV5-6 and TRBJ2-4; D might be TRBD2 (5 bases). The CDR3 is made up of 15 amino acids. Germline V gene data show CDR1 as SGHDT and CDR2 as YYEEEE. Trimming took 0 bases from V and 1 from J, leaving 8 bases between them. CDR3 residues: CASSLVAGAKNIQYF. For the CDR3, the DNA is TGTGCCAGCAGCTTGGTGGCGGGTGCCAAAAACATTCAGTACTTC. Together with reference TRBV5-6 and TRBJ2-4, the CDR3 gives the full variable domain: DAGVTQSPTHLIKTRGQQVTLRCSPKSGHDTVSWYQQALGQGPQFIFQYYEEEERQRGNFPDRFSGHQFPNYSSELNVNALLLGDSALYLCASSLVAGAKNIQYFGAGTRLSVL.

The J gene is TRBJ1-5, the V gene TRBV11-2; 7 positions match TRBD1. CDR3 length: 15 amino acids. Germline values: CDR1 SGHAT, CDR2 FQNNGV. Trimming removed 6 bases from V and 4 bases from J; junction bases left unmatched: 9. CDR3 coding DNA: TGTGCCAGCAGTTGGAGAGGGACAGTTAATCAGCCCCAGCATTTT. Encoded protein: CASSWRGTVNQPQHF.

V and J are TRBV5-1 and TRBJ1-1; perhaps TRBD1 as D (6 bases). Trimming took off 3 bases at V and 0 bases at J, with 18 bases between the two ends. The CDR3 covers 17 residues. CDR1 is SGHRS and CDR2 is YFSETQ in the germline V gene. The CDR3 is CASSYGGRGKVNTEAFF. CDR3 coding DNA: TGCGCCAGCAGCTATGGGGGGCGAGGAAAAGTGAACACTGAAGCTTTCTTT.

J is TRBJ1-1 and V is TRBV6-1; no definite D call. Germline-derived CDR1 and CDR2 are MNHNS and SASEGT. Trimming removed 8 bases from V and 2 bases from J, with 12 bases in between. This CDR3 is 13 amino acids long. The CDR3 spells CASPRDVNTEAFF. In DNA form, the CDR3 reads TGTGCCAGCCCGAGAGACGTTAACACTGAAGCTTTCTTT.

The chain has TRBV4-3 and TRBJ1-5; no reliable D call. This CDR3 contains 15 residues. CDR1 LGHNA and CDR2 YSLEER come from the germline V gene. V shed 0 bases and J shed 2 bases, with 8 bases lying between them. For the CDR3, the DNA is TGCGCCAGCAGCCAAGAGTGGGGTGGCAATCAGCCCCAGCATTTT. As protein: CASSQEWGGNQPQHF.

This chain connects TRBV6-5 to TRBJ2-5, with D tentatively TRBD1 (6 bases). The CDR3 extends over 16 amino acids. From germline, CDR1 is MNHEY and CDR2 SVGAGI. V lost 0 bases, J lost 1 base, and 12 bases lay in between. The CDR3 DNA is TGTGCCAGCAGTTACTCGGGGGCGGGCCTCCAAGAGACCCAGTACTTC. Translating gives CASSYSGAGLQETQYF.

The chain is built from TRBV30 and TRBJ1-5; D possibly corresponds to TRBD1 (5 bases). The germline gives CDR1 GTSNPN, CDR2 SVGIG (reference sequence). The CDR3 sequence is 14 residues long. Trimming took 0 bases from V and 6 from J, leaving 12 bases between them. The CDR3 sequence: CAWSVRGGSQPQHF. The CDR3 nucleotides are TGTGCCTGGAGTGTACGTGGGGGGAGTCAGCCCCAGCATTTT. The whole variable domain, filled in from reference TRBV30 and TRBJ1-5, reads SQTIHQWPATLVQPVGSPLSLECTVEGTSNPNLYWYRQAAGRGLQLLFYSVGIGQISSEVPQNLSASRPQDRQFILSSKKLLLSDSGFYLCAWSVRGGSQPQHFGDGTRLSIL.

The CDR3 loop reads CASSLHLQGAIQPQHF. CDR3 sequence (DNA): TGTGCCAGCAGCCTACACCTACAGGGGGCGATTCAGCCCCAGCATTTT. The chain has TRBV5-5 and TRBJ1-5; 9 bases line up with TRBD1. Germline CDR1 reads SGHKS; CDR2 reads YYEKEE (reference sequence). V shed 4 bases and J 6 bases; nucleotides not matched to a gene: 11. The CDR3 contains 16 residues.

The V and J genes are TRBV6-1 and TRBJ1-4, with D uncertain. V lost 0 bases to trimming and J lost 11 bases, with 13 bases between them. The CDR3 runs 14 residues. From germline, CDR1 is MNHNS and CDR2 SASEGT. The CDR3 bases are TGTGCCAGCAGTGAAGCCGACGGACTTGGGAAACTGTTTTTT. Protein sequence: CASSEADGLGKLFF.

This chain joins TRBV4-1 and TRBJ1-2; D is ambiguous. Germline CDR1 MGHRA, CDR2 YSYEKL. The CDR3 covers 15 residues. V was cut by 0 bases and J by 3 bases, with 11 bases left in between. CDR3 residues: CASSQDVRAHYGYTF. In DNA, the CDR3 is TGCGCCAGCAGCCAAGATGTCCGGGCCCACTATGGCTACACCTTC.

A word on this clone: One end of the junction fails to match germline, which may point to a read error. The gene calls are TRBV18 and TRBJ1-4; no firm D call. Germline V gives CDR1 KGHSH, CDR2 LQKENI. The CDR3 loop spans 12 amino acids. The CDR3 region is CASSRLGEKLFF. In DNA, the CDR3 is TGTGCCAGTTCACGTTTGGGAGAAAAACTGTTTTTT.

This chain uses TRBV4-1 with TRBJ2-3, with D unclear. The CDR3 consists of 15 residues. The germline V and J ends were trimmed by 1 base and 2 bases, with 10 bases remaining between them. Germline values: CDR1 MGHRA, CDR2 YSYEKL. In nucleotides, the CDR3 is TGCGCCAGCAGCCAAGGTCTATACGCCACAGATACGCAGTATTTT. Translating it yields CASSQGLYATDTQYF.

This rearrangement joins TRBV7-2 to TRBJ2-2, with TRBD2 matching 11 bases. V lost 5 bases, J lost 5 bases, and 13 bases stayed unmatched. This CDR3 is built from 18 residues. From germline, CDR1 is SGHTA and CDR2 FQGNSA. The CDR3, as DNA: TGTGCCAGCAGCCCCCATGCGTTAGCGGGAGGGAAAACCGGGGAGCTGTTTTTT. Protein: CASSPHALAGGKTGELFF.

The chain joins TRBV10-2 to TRBJ2-1, with 11 positions matching TRBD2. This CDR3 comprises 15 residues. Per germline, CDR1 WSHSY and CDR2 SAAADI. Germline trimming cut 1 base from V and 8 bases from J; bases unmatched to any gene: 4. The CDR3 region has the DNA TGCGCCAGCAGTGAGTTGACTAGCGGGACGTATGAGCAGTTCTTC. Its translation is CASSELTSGTYEQFF.

In its sample, this clone was seen once. Different DNA sequences within this sample yield the same CDR3. This sequence joins TRBV6-6 and TRBJ1-5; the match to TRBD1 covers 8 bases. V trimming: 2 bases; J trimming: 4 bases; junction bases outside the gene matches: 1. CDR3 length: 14 residues. Germline CDR1 is MNHNY and CDR2 is SVGAGI (reference sequence). The chain's CDR3 is CASSYRDRNQPQHF. The CDR3 DNA reads as TGTGCCAGCAGTTACCGGGACAGGAATCAGCCCCAGCATTTT.

The J gene is TRBJ1-4, the V gene TRBV6-5; D remains unclear. The V end lost 0 bases, the J end lost 7 bases, and 9 bases lay between the germline ends. Germline V CDR1 and CDR2: MNHEY, SVGAGI. This CDR3 has 14 residues. The CDR3 region is CASSYSNRFEKLFF. CDR3 bases: TGTGCCAGCAGTTACTCGAATAGGTTTGAAAAACTGTTTTTT.

Note on this clone: At one end the junction does not follow the germline gene, possibly because of a read error. For the CDR3, the DNA is TGTGCTAGCAGCCCCGGGACAGGCCTCGCGTATAGCAATCAGCCCCAGCATTTT. Translated, it gives CASSPGTGLAYSNQPQHF. This chain links TRBV7-7 with TRBJ1-5; 8 bases map to TRBD1. Per germline, CDR1 SSHAT and CDR2 FNYEAQ (reference sequence). The CDR3 sequence is 18 residues long.

A single count supports this clone. The V and J genes are TRBV7-6 and TRBJ2-7; no firm D call. Trimming left V 2 bases short and J 0 bases short, with 8 bases between. The CDR3 totals 14 residues. Germline V gene sequence: CDR1 SGHVS, CDR2 FNYEAQ. The CDR3 is CASSLSYSSYEQYF. The DNA for the CDR3 is TGTGCCAGCAGCTTAAGCTACAGCTCCTACGAGCAGTACTTC.

This chain uses TRBV10-2 with TRBJ2-1; the D gene could be TRBD1 or TRBD2 (5 bases each). V was cut by 6 bases and J by 12 bases, with 18 bases left in between. This CDR3 has 13 residues. Germline CDR1 WSHSY, CDR2 SAAADI. The CDR3 sequence is CASSSGPITGQFF. In DNA, the CDR3 is TGCGCCAGCAGCTCGGGACCAATTACTGGGCAGTTCTTC.